Shown below are 11 T cell receptor beta chains from a single sample sequenced in a study of T cell repertoires in cytomegalovirus infection. Their antigens remain unidentified. TCRdb re-called the reads through MiXCR, storing one row per CDR3 protein. Here the sample spans around 710,000 distinct CDR3 sequences, just under 30% being singletons. This sample comprised cultured CD8+ T cells from PBMCs, obtained from culture after CMV antigen stimulation. These receptors were taken from a human donor in good health (CMV status not recorded). Some clones in this sample may be carry-over from other donors' samples.

This clonotype was seen more than once but under ten times. V gene TRBV7-3 combines with J gene TRBJ2-3, with 9 bases matching TRBD2. The CDR3 runs to 16 residues. Germline V CDR1 and CDR2: SGHTA, FQGTGA. The junction had 7 bases not matched to a gene; V was cut back by 2 bases and J by 4 bases. CDR3 DNA: TGTGCCAGCAGCTTATTTGAGCGGGGGGTCGCAGATACGCAGTATTTT. Encoded protein: CASSLFERGVADTQYF. Full variable domain (outside the CDR3, taken from reference TRBV7-3 and TRBJ2-3): GAGVSQTPSNKVTEKGKYVELRCDPISGHTALYWYRQSLGQGPEFLIYFQGTGAADDSGLPNDRFFAVRPEGSVSTLKIQRTERGDSAVYLCASSLFERGVADTQYFGPGTRLTVL.

This clonotype was picked up a small number of times. The rearrangement joins TRBV6-1 to TRBJ1-5, with D perhaps matching TRBD1 (5 bases). V was shortened by 6 bases and J by 0 bases, with 18 bases between the two germline ends. There are 17 residues in the CDR3. Germline V CDR1 and CDR2: MNHNS, SASEGT. CDR3 DNA: TGTGCCAGCAGCCAGACTACAGGATCGTCTAGCAATCAGCCCCAGCATTTT. It specifies CASSQTTGSSSNQPQHF.

V gene TRBV15 combines with J gene TRBJ2-1, with 9 positions matching TRBD1. J gave up 7 bases and V 0 bases, and 7 bases lay outside the gene matches. The CDR3 covers 16 residues. Germline CDR1 LNHNV, CDR2 YYDKDF (reference sequence). The CDR3 loop reads CATSRDRGTGKNEQFF. In nucleotides, the CDR3 is TGTGCCACCAGCAGAGATAGGGGGACAGGGAAAAATGAGCAGTTCTTC.

The chain uses TRBV20-1 and TRBJ2-1; 16 positions agree with TRBD2. V trimming: 5 bases; J trimming: 6 bases; junction bases outside the gene matches: 7. The CDR3 spans 16 residues. The germline V gene encodes CDR1 DFQATT and CDR2 SNEGSKA (reference sequence). This CDR3 is CSARGLAGGLGNEQFF. CDR3 bases: TGCAGTGCTCGGGGACTAGCGGGGGGGCTTGGCAATGAGCAGTTCTTC.

The V call is TRBV12-3 or TRBV12-4, the J call TRBJ1-3; TRBD1 matches at 9 bases. The CDR3 extends over 14 amino acids. J lost 5 bases, V lost 7 bases, and 6 bases had no gene match. The CDR3 region has the DNA TGTGCCAGCAAATGGACAGGGGATAGAAACACCATATATTTT. Its translation: CASKWTGDRNTIYF.

This clonotype came up once. In DNA, the CDR3 is TGTGCCAGCAGTTCTCGAGGACAGGGAATGGACTCACCCCTCCACTTT. Its translation: CASSSRGQGMDSPLHF. The chain joins TRBV28 to TRBJ1-6, with 8 bases that match TRBD1. V dropped 4 bases and J dropped 10; count of bases not matched to a gene: 12. The CDR3 contains 16 residues. The germline gives CDR1 MDHEN, CDR2 SYDVKM.

The chain joins TRBV6-2 or TRBV6-3 to TRBJ1-1; D is uncertain. This CDR3 is 13 amino acids long. Germline values: CDR1 MNHEY, CDR2 SVGEGT. Trimming removed 4 bases from V and 1 base from J, with 7 bases in between. DNA of the CDR3: TGTGCCAGCAGTTTGATCCAGAACACTGAAGCTTTCTTT. This gives the protein CASSLIQNTEAFF.

The rearrangement joins TRBV6-8 to TRBJ2-2; D not certain. This CDR3 comprises 13 residues. Trimming cost V 3 bases and J 6 bases, with 8 bases left between them. Germline V gives CDR1 MNHGY, CDR2 SAAAGT. The CDR3 sequence is CASSYEMAGELFF. In DNA form, the CDR3 reads TGTGCCAGCAGTTATGAGATGGCCGGGGAGCTGTTTTTT.

CDR3 sequence: CASSAAGSTYNEQFF. The CDR3 DNA reads TGTGCCAGCAGTGCCGCAGGGTCAACCTACAATGAGCAGTTCTTC. The V and J genes are TRBV12-3 or TRBV12-4 and TRBJ2-1, with D possibly being TRBD1 (5 bases). This CDR3 contains 15 residues. Deletions cut 5 bases from V and 2 bases from J, with 13 bases between.

This clonotype was seen repeatedly, ten times or more. The rearrangement uses TRBV25-1 and TRBJ1-2; a weak D match, TRBD1 (5 bases). Germline V lookup: CDR1 MGHDK, CDR2 SYGVNS. CDR3 length equals 13 residues. V gave up 5 bases and J gave up 6 bases, with 13 bases separating them. The CDR3 nucleotides are TGTGCCAGCAGTCTCGGGGGATGGGATGGCTACACCTTC. Its protein is CASSLGGWDGYTF.

This clonotype has more than one count but fewer than ten. The chain combines TRBV10-3 with TRBJ2-1; TRBD1 matches 9 bases. CDR1 ENHRY and CDR2 SYGVKD come from the germline V gene. V was pared by 3 bases and J by 3 bases, with 9 bases of the junction left unmatched. This CDR3 comprises 17 residues. For the CDR3, the DNA is TGTGCCATCAGTGACTTAACCGGGACAGGGAACTACAATGAGCAGTTCTTC. Residues: CAISDLTGTGNYNEQFF.